One T cell receptor (beta chain) is described in this entry. Produced via immunoSEQ multiplex PCR; TCRdb's table is partial and in-frame only. The sample has around 83,000 clones, over 75% seen once. Blood was sampled at baseline, cycle 4 day 1, and cycle 7 day 1. CDR3 length equals 12 residues. Trimming at V came to 4 bases and at J to 11 bases, leaving 3 bases not matched to a gene. The V gene's germline CDR1 is LNHDA and CDR2 SQIVND (reference sequence). This sample was taken from a study of OX40 agonist ivuxolimab in advanced cancers. Study as a whole: Patients with hepatocellular carcinoma, melanoma, renal cell or head and neck cancer made up the dose-escalation patients. Allowance was made for prior anti-PD-1, anti-PD-L1 or anti-CTLA-4 therapy, and about 40% had some.

The material was CD4+ or CD8+ T cells sorted from blood, obtained in a trial of the OX40 agonist ivuxolimab. The chain is built from TRBV19 and TRBJ2-1; 9 bases are a match to TRBD1. The source of this sequence is an adult with an advanced solid tumor such as melanoma, head and neck, liver or kidney cancer. In DNA form, the CDR3 reads TGTGCCAGTAGTACCGGGACAGGGCAGCAGTTCTTC. Translated, it gives CASSTGTGQQFF.